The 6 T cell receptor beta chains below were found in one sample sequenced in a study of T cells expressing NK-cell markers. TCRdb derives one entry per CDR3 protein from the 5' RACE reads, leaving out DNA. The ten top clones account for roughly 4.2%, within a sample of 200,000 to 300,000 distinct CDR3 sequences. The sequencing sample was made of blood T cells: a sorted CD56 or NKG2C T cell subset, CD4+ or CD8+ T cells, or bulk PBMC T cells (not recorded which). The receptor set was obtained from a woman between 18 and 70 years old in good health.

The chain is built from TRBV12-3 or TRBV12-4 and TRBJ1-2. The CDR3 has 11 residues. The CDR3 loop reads CASSSIRGYTF.

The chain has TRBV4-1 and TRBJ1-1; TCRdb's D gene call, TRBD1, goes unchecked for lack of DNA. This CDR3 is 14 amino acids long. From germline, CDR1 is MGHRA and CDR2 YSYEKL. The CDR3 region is CASSHLRGRTEAFF.

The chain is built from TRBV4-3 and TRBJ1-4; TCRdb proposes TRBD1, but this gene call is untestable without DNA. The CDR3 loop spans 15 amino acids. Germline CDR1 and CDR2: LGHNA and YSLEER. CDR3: CASSQQQGLGEKLFF.

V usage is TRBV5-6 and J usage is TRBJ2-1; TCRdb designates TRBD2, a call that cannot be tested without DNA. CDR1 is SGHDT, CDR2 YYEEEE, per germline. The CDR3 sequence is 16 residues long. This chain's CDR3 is CASSLVERGGRFEQFF.

Here the CDR3 reads CASSMGTAEYF. The V and J genes are TRBV6-2 or TRBV6-3 and TRBJ2-7; TCRdb's assignment of TRBD2 cannot be checked, as there is no DNA. Per the germline V gene, CDR1 is MNHEY and CDR2 is SVGEGT. This CDR3 has 11 residues.

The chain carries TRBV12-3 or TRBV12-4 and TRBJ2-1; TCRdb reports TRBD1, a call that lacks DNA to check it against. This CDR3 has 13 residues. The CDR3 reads CASSGTVNPGQFF.